This TCR beta chain is from a study of T cell responses to AZD1222 COVID-19 vaccine. Germline CDR1 SNHLY, CDR2 FYNNEI. This CDR3 has 15 amino acids. V was trimmed by 4 bases and J by 1 base, leaving 11 bases between them. Study-level results: Females made up more of the donors, who were largely white British, and clonal diversity may have come out too low. All repertoire sampling was performed exclusively after the peak T cell response.

Clones were sequenced by immunoSEQ multiplex PCR, and TCRdb holds only the in-frame ones, with some missing. The table records about 120,000 clones, about 85% of them present only once. Points on this clone: No antigen is known for it.

Material: peripheral blood, obtained on day 0 of AZD1222 vaccination. The receptor was isolated from an adult in good health. The rearrangement uses TRBV2 and TRBJ2-1, with D possibly matching TRBD1 (7 bases). CDR3 nucleotides: TGTGCCAGCAGTGGCGGGACAGCATCCTACAATGAGCAGTTCTTC. It yields the protein CASSGGTASYNEQFF.